These 24 T cell receptor beta chains came from one sample sequenced in a study of cytomegalovirus exposure and HLA in healthy donors. The primer mix had 60 Vbeta and 13 Jbeta primers. The table came from immunoSEQ multiplex PCR; TCRdb's copy has only in-frame clones and leaves some out. This table lists roughly 90,000 clones. Sequencing was carried out using PBMCs. Receptors originate from a man aged 45-65 years in good health and CMV-seropositive.

V gene TRBV9 combines with J gene TRBJ2-1; 7 positions match TRBD2. Germline V gene lookup returns CDR1 SGDLS and CDR2 YYNGEE. The ends lost 1 base at V and 9 bases at J; junction bases unmatched: 13. This CDR3 contains 16 residues. The CDR3 region has the DNA TGTGCCAGCAGCGTATCCCCAAGGCGCGGGGGACCTGAGCAGTTCTTC. It yields the protein CASSVSPRRGGPEQFF.

The CDR3 DNA reads TGTGCCAGCACCCTTGGACTAGCGGCGAATGAGCAGTTCTTC. Amino acid sequence: CASTLGLAANEQFF. V gene TRBV21-1 combines with J gene TRBJ2-1; the DNA was not compared with TRBD2, the D call given in the table. TRBV21-1 is a listed pseudogene. This CDR3 has 14 amino acids.

The chain employs TRBV9 and TRBJ1-2, with D tentatively TRBD1 (6 bases). This CDR3 comprises 14 residues. V was pared by 0 bases and J by 7 bases, with 13 bases between. Germline CDR1 is SGDLS and CDR2 is YYNGEE. CDR3 in DNA: TGTGCCAGCAGCGTAGATGGGGGCGCGGCTGGCTACACCTTC. This codes for CASSVDGGAAGYTF.

This chain uses TRBV6-5 with TRBJ1-1; no clear D. V lost 3 bases and J lost 5, with 13 bases in between. The CDR3 has 14 amino acids. Per germline, CDR1 MNHEY and CDR2 SVGAGI. The CDR3 DNA sequence: TGTGCCAGCAGTTATTCGGAGAGGATGACTGAAGCTTTCTTT. Protein product: CASSYSERMTEAFF.

V usage is TRBV18 and J usage is TRBJ1-5, with D maybe TRBD1 (5 bases). The CDR3 has 13 amino acids. Germline V gives CDR1 KGHSH, CDR2 LQKENI. V lost 4 bases to trimming and J lost 1 base, with 5 bases between them. The CDR3 nucleotides read TGTGCCAGCTCACAGGGGAGCAATCAGCCCCAGCATTTT. Translating gives CASSQGSNQPQHF.

The V gene is TRBV23-1, the J gene TRBJ2-1, with 8 bases matching TRBD2. TRBV23-1 is known as an ORF, though its function is uncertain. This CDR3 is built from 18 residues. V dropped 1 base and J dropped 2; count of bases not matched to a gene: 10. For the CDR3, the DNA is TGCGCCAGCAGTCAATTTGACGGGAGGGCCTTCGCCTACAATGAGCAGTTCTTC. Amino acid sequence: CASSQFDGRAFAYNEQFF.

The CDR3 protein is CASSVDRANSPLHF. Here the CDR3 DNA reads TGTGCCAGCAGCGTCGACAGGGCGAATTCACCCCTCCACTTT. The rearrangement uses TRBV7-2 and TRBJ1-6; TRBD1 matches 7 bases. The CDR3 has 14 amino acids. Germline trimming cut 5 bases from V and 7 bases from J; bases unmatched to any gene: 5. The germline gives CDR1 SGHTA, CDR2 FQGNSA.

V and J are TRBV6-5 and TRBJ1-2, with TRBD1 identical over 10 bases. Germline V lookup: CDR1 MNHEY, CDR2 SVGAGI. The CDR3 contains 15 residues. V lost 6 bases to trimming and J lost 3 bases; unmatched junction nucleotides: 7. This CDR3 is CASSIKGQGYYGYTF. CDR3 DNA sequence: TGTGCCAGCAGCATTAAGGGACAGGGGTACTATGGCTACACCTTC.

V usage is TRBV19 and J usage is TRBJ1-1; TRBD1 might be the D (6 bases). The CDR3 contains 12 residues. Per germline, CDR1 LNHDA and CDR2 SQIVND (reference sequence). V lost 8 bases to trimming and J lost 1 base, with 8 bases between them. CDR3: CASLGGNTEAFF. Written as DNA, the CDR3 is TGTGCCAGTTTAGGGGGGAACACTGAAGCTTTCTTT.

The V and J genes are TRBV5-6 and TRBJ1-2; D is unclear. The CDR3 runs to 13 residues. CDR1 SGHDT and CDR2 YYEEEE come from the germline V gene. The V and J ends lost 3 bases and 4 bases respectively, with 10 bases between them. DNA for the CDR3: TGTGCCAGCAGCTCTGGGCCTTCCTATGGCTACACCTTC. Translating it yields CASSSGPSYGYTF. Variable domain in full (rest from reference TRBV5-6 and TRBJ1-2): DAGVTQSPTHLIKTRGQQVTLRCSPKSGHDTVSWYQQALGQGPQFIFQYYEEEERQRGNFPDRFSGHQFPNYSSELNVNALLLGDSALYLCASSSGPSYGYTFGSGTRLTVV.

This chain links TRBV11-1 with TRBJ2-3; 8 nucleotides align to TRBD2. CDR1 SGHAT and CDR2 FQDESV come from the germline V gene (reference sequence). Trimming removed 1 base from V and 6 bases from J; junction bases left unmatched: 9. This CDR3 contains 16 residues. The CDR3 sequence is CASSLERRGGGDTQYF. DNA for the CDR3: TGTGCCAGCAGCTTAGAGCGGCGGGGCGGGGGGGATACGCAGTATTTT.

The rearrangement joins TRBV7-8 to TRBJ1-3; D gene unclear. Trimming cost V 4 bases and J 0 bases, with 7 bases left between them. This CDR3 has 14 residues. Germline CDR1 is SGHVS and CDR2 is FQNEAQ. This CDR3 is CASSSRGSGNTIYF. The DNA for the CDR3 is TGTGCCAGCAGCTCCCGAGGCTCTGGAAACACCATATATTTT.

The genes are TRBV7-2 and TRBJ2-2; TRBD2 agrees at 7 bases. Per the germline V gene, CDR1 is SGHTA and CDR2 is FQGNSA. The V segment lost 2 bases and the J segment 5 bases; nucleotides outside the gene matches: 8. The CDR3 is 16 amino acids. The CDR3: CASSLLAGVWTGELFF. The CDR3 nucleotides are TGTGCCAGCAGCTTACTCGCGGGAGTGTGGACCGGGGAGCTGTTTTTT.

The chain combines TRBV20-1 with TRBJ2-1, with TRBD2 as a possible D gene (5 bases). The CDR3 consists of 11 residues. The germline gives CDR1 DFQATT, CDR2 SNEGSKA (reference sequence). V was trimmed by 3 bases and J by 10 bases, leaving 10 bases between them. The DNA for the CDR3 is TGCAGTGCTAGTTACGGGGAGGAGCAGTTCTTC. Translating it yields CSASYGEEQFF.

The chain uses TRBV6-1 and TRBJ2-7, with D perhaps matching TRBD1 (6 bases). V lost 0 bases and J lost 3, with 18 bases in between. Germline V lookup: CDR1 MNHNS, CDR2 SASEGT. This CDR3 is built from 17 residues. CDR3 nucleotide sequence: TGTGCCAGCAGTGAAGCCCCTTTGGGACAAATTCGCTACGAGCAGTACTTC. Translation: CASSEAPLGQIRYEQYF.

The chain joins TRBV30 to TRBJ2-1, with 7 bases that match TRBD1. Germline CDR1 GTSNPN, CDR2 SVGIG (reference sequence). This CDR3 has 14 residues. V gave up 5 bases and J gave up 2 bases; unmatched junction bases: 6. The CDR3 loop is CAWVDREPYNEQFF. The CDR3 region has the DNA TGTGCCTGGGTAGACAGGGAACCCTACAATGAGCAGTTCTTC.

This rearrangement joins TRBV2 to TRBJ1-2; unclear D gene. The CDR3 runs to 11 residues. CDR1 is SNHLY and CDR2 is FYNNEI in the germline V gene. V was pared by 8 bases and J by 4 bases, with 8 bases between. CDR3 sequence: CASASGYGYTF. The CDR3 bases are TGTGCCAGCGCGTCAGGCTATGGCTACACCTTC. The whole variable domain, remainder taken from reference TRBV2 and TRBJ1-2, is EPEVTQTPSHQVTQMGQEVILRCVPISNHLYFYWYRQILGQKVEFLVSFYNNEISEKSEIFDDQFSVERPDGSNFTLKIRSTKLEDSAMYFCASASGYGYTFGSGTRLTVV.

The chain has TRBV7-2 and TRBJ2-7; 9 bases align to TRBD2. Germline assignment: CDR1 SGHTA and CDR2 FQGNSA. V lost 4 bases and J lost 3; bases outside the gene matches: 7. This CDR3 comprises 15 residues. The CDR3: CASSSGSGRGYEQYF. CDR3 bases: TGTGCCAGCAGCTCCGGTAGCGGGAGAGGCTACGAGCAGTACTTC.

The V and J genes are TRBV5-6 and TRBJ2-1; the D is unclear. The ends were cut back, 0 bases at V and 5 bases at J, with 6 bases in the middle. The CDR3 totals 13 residues. Germline CDR1 and CDR2: SGHDT and YYEEEE. CDR3 amino acids: CASSLGRNNEQFF. CDR3 sequence (DNA): TGTGCCAGCAGCTTGGGTAGAAACAATGAGCAGTTCTTC.

The V and J genes are TRBV7-6 and TRBJ1-5; no clear D gene. Trimming left V 2 bases short and J 4 bases short, with 12 bases between. The CDR3 is 15 amino acids. CDR1 and CDR2 from the germline V gene are SGHVS and FNYEAQ. The CDR3 nucleotides read TGTGCCAGCAGCTTACAGAGCGGGTTAAATCAGCCCCAGCATTTT. It yields the protein CASSLQSGLNQPQHF. The full variable domain, its missing parts supplied by reference TRBV7-6 and TRBJ1-5, is GAGVSQSPRYKVTKRGQDVALRCDPISGHVSLYWYRQALGQGPEFLTYFNYEAQQDKSGLPNDRFSAERPEGSISTLTIQRTEQRDSAMYRCASSLQSGLNQPQHFGDGTRLSIL.

This sequence joins TRBV9 and TRBJ1-1; possibly TRBD1 for D (6 bases). CDR1 is SGDLS, CDR2 YYNGEE, per germline. The CDR3 runs 15 residues. V lost 4 bases and J lost 0, with 13 bases in between. CDR3 DNA sequence: TGTGCCAGCAGCCTCTCGGGACATATGAACACTGAAGCTTTCTTT. It codes for CASSLSGHMNTEAFF. Based on the CDR3 plus reference TRBV9 and TRBJ1-1, the full variable domain is DSGVTQTPKHLITATGQRVTLRCSPRSGDLSVYWYQQSLDQGLQFLIQYYNGEERAKGNILERFSAQQFPDLHSELNLSSLELGDSALYFCASSLSGHMNTEAFFGQGTRLTVV.

The chain carries TRBV11-2 and TRBJ2-7, with D maybe TRBD2 (6 bases). The V end was cut by 1 base, the J end by 2 bases, with 12 bases between. The CDR3 totals 15 residues. Germline V gene data show CDR1 as SGHAT and CDR2 as FQNNGV. The CDR3 sequence is CASSLGGDQPYEQYF. The CDR3 bases are TGTGCCAGCAGCTTAGGGGGGGACCAACCCTACGAGCAGTACTTC.

This sequence joins TRBV4-3 and TRBJ2-3, with 7 bases that match TRBD2. The CDR3 is 15 residues long. Trimming at V came to 4 bases and at J to 5 bases, leaving 9 bases not matched to a gene. Germline CDR1 is LGHNA and CDR2 is YSLEER. The chain's CDR3 is CASSLQGREVDTQYF. The CDR3 region has the DNA TGCGCCAGCAGCCTTCAGGGCCGGGAGGTAGATACGCAGTATTTT.

V usage is TRBV19 and J usage is TRBJ2-5, with 9 positions matching TRBD1. The CDR3 runs to 17 residues. The V gene's germline CDR1 is LNHDA and CDR2 SQIVND (reference sequence). Trimming at V came to 4 bases and at J to 4 bases, leaving 13 bases not matched to a gene. Written as DNA, the CDR3 is TGTGCCAGTAGTAGGACAGGGGTAAACTTTGGTGGAGAGACCCAGTACTTC. This encodes CASSRTGVNFGGETQYF.